The sequence of this TCR beta chain was determined in a study of response to subunit inactivated influenza vaccine. Findings and caveats of the study: Researchers suggested that each seasonal influenza vaccination recruits few new T cells.

This clonotype was counted between two and nine times. The antigen remains undetermined. TCRdb reanalysed the RT-PCR reads using MiXCR and keeps one entry per CDR3 protein. Of hundreds of thousands of distinct CDR3 sequences in the sample, about 7.6% were seen once. Looked up from germline, CDR1 is LGHNA and CDR2 is YNFKEQ. This CDR3 comprises 13 residues. This chain connects TRBV4-2 to TRBJ1-1; D is perhaps TRBD1 (5 bases). The clonotype originates from a man between 50 and 69 years old who received an inactivated influenza vaccine. Sequencing was performed on PBMCs from blood, taken roughly 24 months after vaccination. CDR3 in amino acids: CASRGGTVAEAFF. DNA of the CDR3: TGTGCTAGCCGGGGGGGGACCGTTGCTGAAGCTTTCTTT.